The rows below give T cell receptor beta chains drawn from one sample of a study of shared clonotypes between healthy human individuals. The assay was immunoSEQ multiplex PCR, and TCRdb's table has in-frame clones only and misses some. This table has more than 1.2 million clones, 98% to 99% appearing once. Sequencing was done on a sample of naive CD4+ T cells sorted from blood. The receptors come from a man between 25 and 39 years old in good health. Each CDR3 is given without its conserved first and last residue.

V gene: TRBV2; J gene: TRBJ2-1; CDR3 protein: ASRIAGSSYNEQF
V gene: TRBV7-2; J gene: TRBJ2-7; CDR3 protein: ASSQIDHPSYEQY
V gene: TRBV27; J gene: TRBJ2-1; CDR3 protein: ASSLYGTSGRRNNEQF
V gene: TRBV28; J gene: TRBJ1-2; CDR3 protein: ASSHYGYT
V gene: TRBV5-4; J gene: TRBJ2-7; CDR3 protein: ASSIRLAASYEQY
V gene: TRBV10-1; J gene: TRBJ1-5; CDR3 protein: PRVSNQPQH
V gene: TRBV5-1; J gene: TRBJ2-1; CDR3 protein: ASSLVAGGNEQF
V gene: TRBV7-2; J gene: TRBJ1-5; CDR3 protein: ASSLGDGHSNQPQH
V gene: TRBV11-2; J gene: TRBJ2-7; CDR3 protein: ASSLDPGASEQY
V gene: TRBV14; J gene: TRBJ2-7; CDR3 protein: ASSQKNRGSYEQY
V gene: TRBV5-1; J gene: TRBJ1-3; CDR3 protein: ASSEQGGNTIY
V gene: TRBV11-3; J gene: TRBJ1-1; CDR3 protein: ASSWTENTEAF
V gene: TRBV5-4; J gene: TRBJ2-1; CDR3 protein: ASSLDLAQHNEQF
V gene: TRBV27; J gene: TRBJ2-2; CDR3 protein: ASSFPTAGGPGSGELF
V gene: TRBV11-2; J gene: TRBJ2-7; CDR3 protein: ASSLDVGLFEVFDEQY
V gene: TRBV5-4; J gene: TRBJ2-2; CDR3 protein: ASLKGPANTGELF
V gene: TRBV29-1; J gene: TRBJ2-1; CDR3 protein: SVEDLLGVGGF
V gene: TRBV28; J gene: TRBJ1-4; CDR3 protein: ASRLSLPGFAEKLF
V gene: TRBV21-1; J gene: TRBJ2-7; CDR3 protein: ASSLQGSGSYEQY
V gene: TRBV5-1; J gene: TRBJ2-7; CDR3 protein: ASSLAAWSGTFYEQY
V gene: TRBV5-4; J gene: TRBJ2-7; CDR3 protein: ASAGQGGYEQY
V gene: TRBV6-6; J gene: TRBJ2-1; CDR3 protein: ASVSNPVNEQF
V gene: TRBV5-1; J gene: TRBJ1-5; CDR3 protein: ASSGTGHHVNSNQPQH
V gene: TRBV25-1; J gene: TRBJ2-1; CDR3 protein: ASSSGQLIYNEQF
V gene: TRBV7-9; J gene: TRBJ1-4; CDR3 protein: ASSLGGRLNEKLF
V gene: TRBV18; J gene: TRBJ2-2; CDR3 protein: ASSSRLASGNINTGELF
V gene: TRBV28; J gene: TRBJ2-7; CDR3 protein: ASLSGAGTPTNEQY
V gene: TRBV19; J gene: TRBJ2-6; CDR3 protein: ASRQTGSGANVLT
V gene: TRBV27; J gene: TRBJ2-1; CDR3 protein: ASSLWEIAEIYNEQF
V gene: TRBV6-5; J gene: TRBJ1-2; CDR3 protein: ASSARQGYYGYT
V gene: TRBV27; J gene: TRBJ2-1; CDR3 protein: ASSLRQSSYNEQF
V gene: TRBV15; J gene: TRBJ2-7; CDR3 protein: ATSRDIERYEQY
V gene: TRBV5-4; J gene: TRBJ1-1; CDR3 protein: ASSPKTGINTEAF
V gene: TRBV6-1; J gene: TRBJ2-7; CDR3 protein: ASRLAVSYEQY
V gene: TRBV7-2; J gene: TRBJ2-7; CDR3 protein: ASSLSWREGYEQY
V gene: TRBV10-3; J gene: TRBJ2-1; CDR3 protein: AIKGTSDNEQF
V gene: TRBV5-1; J gene: TRBJ1-4; CDR3 protein: ASNRGQVPAEKLF
V gene: TRBV6-5; J gene: TRBJ1-1; CDR3 protein: ASSPQGYVAF
V gene: TRBV5-1; J gene: TRBJ2-3; CDR3 protein: ASSPPILAGAGDTQY
V gene: TRBV19; J gene: TRBJ2-7; CDR3 protein: ASTRTSAMREQY
V gene: TRBV21-1; J gene: TRBJ2-1; CDR3 protein: ASSRWEI
V gene: TRBV7-2; J gene: TRBJ2-5; CDR3 protein: ASSLSAGGVETQY
V gene: TRBV7-8; J gene: TRBJ1-1; CDR3 protein: ASSFRTGKIGEAF
V gene: TRBV5-4; J gene: TRBJ1-1; CDR3 protein: ASSWESGVEAF
V gene: TRBV7-2; J gene: TRBJ2-7; CDR3 protein: ASSPHWAQPYEQY
V gene: TRBV29-1; J gene: TRBJ2-5; CDR3 protein: SVARETQY
V gene: TRBV7-7; J gene: TRBJ2-2; CDR3 protein: ASSRDPAGGELF
V gene: TRBV21-1; J gene: TRBJ1-1; CDR3 protein: ASSKKGPTYRRMNTEAF
V gene: TRBV28; J gene: TRBJ2-3; CDR3 protein: ASSTYRQLFTDTQY
V gene: TRBV28; J gene: TRBJ2-2; CDR3 protein: ASRGPSTGELF
V gene: TRBV10-1; J gene: TRBJ2-1; CDR3 protein: ASQYGTSSDEQF
V gene: TRBV7-2; J gene: TRBJ2-4; CDR3 protein: ASSKDLAKNIQY
V gene: TRBV7-9; J gene: TRBJ2-1; CDR3 protein: ASSLRPSASSYNEQF
V gene: TRBV19; J gene: TRBJ2-7; CDR3 protein: ASSIAPTYEQY
V gene: TRBV6-6; J gene: TRBJ2-7; CDR3 protein: ASSYLALAGSYEQY
V gene: TRBV11-3; J gene: TRBJ2-7; CDR3 protein: ASSLGAGWQY
V gene: TRBV18; J gene: TRBJ2-3; CDR3 protein: ASSPGLNTDTQY
V gene: TRBV7-3; J gene: TRBJ2-2; CDR3 protein: ASSLTPRANTGELF
V gene: TRBV29-1; J gene: TRBJ2-1; CDR3 protein: SVRTSPSTPPQF